A single sample gave rise to the 5 T cell receptor beta chains below, sequenced in a study of shared clonotypes between healthy human individuals. CD45RO-negative, CCR7-selected cells formed the naive CD8 fraction, which excluded terminally differentiated effector memory CD45RA+ cells. Using immunoSEQ multiplex PCR, the repertoire was profiled, and TCRdb retains in-frame clones only, with some absent. The sample has roughly 2,000,000 clones; around 93% are singletons. Material: naive CD8+ T cells from PBMCs. The source of these receptors is a man aged 18 to 30 in good health. Some clones in this sample may be carry-over from other donors' samples.

Only a few counts were recorded for this clone. At the DNA level, this CDR3 is encoded by other sequences in the same sample as well. This chain joins TRBV25-1 and TRBJ2-7; D gene ambiguous. The germline V gene encodes CDR1 MGHDK and CDR2 SYGVNS. V gave up 3 bases and J gave up 0 bases, with 0 bases separating them. This CDR3 contains 11 residues. CDR3 sequence (DNA): TGTGCCAGCAGTGACTCCTACGAGCAGTACTTC. It is translated as CASSDSYEQYF.

CDR3 coding DNA: TGTGCCAGCAGCTTTACAGGAGACTACGAGCAGTACTTC. Amino acid sequence: CASSFTGDYEQYF. The chain employs TRBV5-6 and TRBJ2-7; D is perhaps TRBD1 (5 bases). The CDR3 is 13 residues long. Germline loops: CDR1 SGHDT, CDR2 YYEEEE. V was cut by 2 bases and J by 3 bases, with 9 bases left in between.

This chain links TRBV5-5 with TRBJ2-6; D might be TRBD1 or TRBD2, each matching 6 bases. This CDR3 comprises 20 residues. Germline V gene sequence: CDR1 SGHKS, CDR2 YYEKEE (reference sequence). Trimming took 4 bases from V and 2 from J, leaving 25 bases between them. The DNA of the CDR3 is TGTGCCAGCAGCCCGGGGGCCAGGGGTCGGGTACTCGCTGGGGCCAACGTCCTGACTTTC. Amino acid sequence: CASSPGARGRVLAGANVLTF.

The rearrangement links TRBV6-5 to TRBJ1-1; a possible D gene is TRBD1 (5 bases). Trimming cost V 8 bases and J 5 bases, with 21 bases left between them. CDR1 and CDR2 (germline): MNHEY, SVGAGI. The CDR3 is 15 residues long. The CDR3 sequence: CASRQEEGLWTEAFF. The CDR3 coding sequence is TGTGCCAGCCGGCAGGAGGAGGGGTTGTGGACTGAAGCTTTCTTT.

The V call is TRBV10-2, the J call TRBJ1-5; D not certain. The V and J ends lost 3 bases and 0 bases respectively, with 12 bases between them. The length of the CDR3 is 16 residues. CDR1 WSHSY and CDR2 SAAADI come from the germline V gene. Here the CDR3 reads CASSDPQGNSNQPQHF. CDR3 coding DNA: TGCGCCAGCAGTGACCCCCAAGGGAATAGCAATCAGCCCCAGCATTTT.